The next 29 T cell receptor beta chains were all read from a single sample in a study of blood T cell repertoires in COVID-19. Assay used: immunoSEQ multiplex PCR; TCRdb lists only in-frame clones, some missing. The sample carries some 230,000 clones, approximately 84% recorded once. Input material: peripheral blood. These receptors were collected from a woman younger than 45 who had recovered from COVID-19.

The chain combines TRBV11-2 with TRBJ2-7; a weak D match, TRBD2 (5 bases). Germline values: CDR1 SGHAT, CDR2 FQNNGV. The CDR3 runs 14 residues. The V and J ends lost 5 bases and 4 bases respectively, with 15 bases between them. The CDR3 DNA reads as TGTGCCAGCAGCGGGCCTTCGGGCGGGTACGAGCAGTACTTC. This translates into CASSGPSGGYEQYF.

Comments on this clone: An end of the junction does not agree with germline; a read error may underlie this. The gene calls are TRBV11-2 and TRBJ2-1; 7 nucleotides line up with TRBD2. The CDR3 covers 14 residues. The germline gives CDR1 SGHAT, CDR2 FQNNGV. In DNA form, the CDR3 reads TGTGCCAGCAGCTTGAGCGGGGCCTATAATGAGCAGTTCTTC. It codes for CASSLSGAYNEQFF. The full variable domain, in which reference TRBV11-2 and TRBJ2-1 provide the parts outside the CDR3, is EAGVAQSPRYKIIEKRQSVAFWCNPISGHATLYWYQQILGQGPKLLIQFQNNGVVDDSQLPKDRFSAERLKGVDSTLKIQPAKLEDSAVYLCASSLSGAYNEQFFGPGTRLTVL.

This clone was seen a handful of times. V usage is TRBV19 and J usage is TRBJ1-1; the D gene is possibly TRBD1 (6 bases). The CDR3 sequence is 15 residues long. In germline, CDR1 is LNHDA, CDR2 SQIVND (reference sequence). V was shortened by 0 bases and J by 6 bases, with 14 bases between the two germline ends. The CDR3 bases are TGTGCCAGTAGTATAGATCACAGGGTTAGCGCTGAAGCTTTCTTT. This translates into CASSIDHRVSAEAFF. Supplemented by reference TRBV19 and TRBJ1-1, the full variable domain reads DGGITQSPKYLFRKEGQNVTLSCEQNLNHDAMYWYRQDPGQGLRLIYYSQIVNDFQKGDIAEGYSVSREKKESFPLTVTSAQKNPTAFYLCASSIDHRVSAEAFFGQGTRLTVV.

The chain carries TRBV4-2 and TRBJ1-6; D perhaps matches TRBD1 (5 bases). Per the germline V gene, CDR1 is LGHNA and CDR2 is YNFKEQ. This CDR3 has 17 amino acids. Trimming cost V 1 base and J 7 bases, with 17 bases left between them. The CDR3 spells CASSQVAGGAVNSPLHF. The CDR3 DNA sequence: TGTGCCAGCAGCCAAGTGGCGGGCGGGGCAGTAAATTCACCCCTCCACTTT.

V gene TRBV19 combines with J gene TRBJ2-1, with D perhaps matching TRBD2 (5 bases). Germline V gene sequence: CDR1 LNHDA, CDR2 SQIVND (reference sequence). Trimming stripped 3 bases from V and 9 bases from J, with 12 bases between. The CDR3 contains 13 residues. The CDR3 is CASSMWENVEQFF. In DNA, the CDR3 is TGTGCCAGTAGTATGTGGGAGAACGTTGAGCAGTTCTTC.

The chain recombines TRBV5-1 with TRBJ2-6; 10 bases are a match to TRBD1. V was clipped by 6 bases and J by 1 base; unmatched bases: 10. CDR3 length: 18 amino acids. From germline, CDR1 is SGHRS and CDR2 YFSETQ. The CDR3 nucleotides read TGCGCCAGCACATCCCCGGGACAGGGGTTTTCTGGGGCCAACGTCCTGACTTTC. This encodes CASTSPGQGFSGANVLTF.

The V and J genes are TRBV18 and TRBJ2-3; D not resolved. This CDR3 has 12 amino acids. The V gene's germline CDR1 is KGHSH and CDR2 LQKENI. Trimming shortened V by 2 bases and J by 6 bases, and 6 bases separated the two germline ends. The CDR3 DNA reads as TGTGCCAGCTCACCAACGGTGGATACGCAGTATTTT. Its protein product is CASSPTVDTQYF. The whole variable domain, remainder taken from reference TRBV18 and TRBJ2-3, is NAGVMQNPRHLVRRRGQEARLRCSPMKGHSHVYWYRQLPEEGLKFMVYLQKENIIDESGMPKERFSAEFPKEGPSILRIQQVVRGDSAAYFCASSPTVDTQYFGPGTRLTVL.

The rearrangement joins TRBV28 to TRBJ1-1; D is possibly TRBD1 (6 bases). Trimming cost V 7 bases and J 5 bases, with 8 bases left between them. The CDR3 contains 11 residues. Germline V CDR1 and CDR2: MDHEN, SYDVKM. The CDR3 DNA is TGTGCCAGCACTACAGGGACTGAAGCTTTCTTT. Its protein is CASTTGTEAFF.

The chain couples TRBV27 to TRBJ2-1; 12 nucleotides match TRBD2. Per the germline V gene, CDR1 is MNHEY and CDR2 is SMNVEV (reference sequence). There are 15 residues in the CDR3. J lost 10 bases, V lost 5 bases, and 9 bases had no gene match. CDR3 nucleotide sequence: TGTGCCAGCAGTGACCTAGCGGGAGGGCCCCAGGAGCAGTTCTTC. It codes for CASSDLAGGPQEQFF.

V is TRBV10-3 and J is TRBJ1-2, with a tentative D call TRBD1 (5 bases). V was cut by 9 bases and J by 8 bases, with 16 bases left in between. CDR1 and CDR2 (germline): ENHRY, SYGVKD. The CDR3 length is 12 residues. The CDR3 loop is CAIRQKGAGYTF. CDR3 sequence (DNA): TGTGCCATACGACAGAAAGGAGCCGGCTACACCTTC.

The chain carries TRBV7-2 and TRBJ1-2; D is perhaps TRBD1 (5 bases). V was trimmed by 3 bases and J by 5 bases, leaving 13 bases between them. Germline CDR1 and CDR2: SGHTA and FQGNSA. The CDR3 length is 14 residues. The CDR3 protein is CASSLGGVTYGYTF. DNA of the CDR3: TGTGCCAGCAGCTTGGGGGGGGTCACGTATGGCTACACCTTC.

The chain carries TRBV3-1 (or the pseudogene TRBV3-2) and TRBJ1-2; tentatively, D is TRBD1 (5 bases). In germline, CDR1 is LGHDT, CDR2 YNNKEL (reference sequence). This CDR3 is built from 15 residues. V lost 0 bases to trimming and J lost 6 bases, with 14 bases between them. In DNA, the CDR3 is TGTGCCAGCAGCCAAGAAGGTTCAGGGCGCGATGGCTACACCTTC. It yields the protein CASSQEGSGRDGYTF.

The chain joins TRBV18 to TRBJ1-1, with a weak D call TRBD1 (5 bases). V lost 1 base and J lost 5, with 17 bases in between. CDR3 size: 16 residues. CDR1 is KGHSH, CDR2 LQKENI, per germline. CDR3 DNA: TGTGCCAGCTCACCACTTGGCCAGGGAATGGGTACTGAAGCTTTCTTT. Its protein product is CASSPLGQGMGTEAFF.

The genes are TRBV28 and TRBJ1-2; no clear D. Looked up from germline, CDR1 is MDHEN and CDR2 is SYDVKM. CDR3 length: 13 residues. V lost 3 bases and J lost 0, with 5 bases in between. Here the CDR3 reads CASSFGTNYGYTF. The DNA of the CDR3 is TGTGCCAGCAGTTTCGGGACTAACTATGGCTACACCTTC.

The chain is built from TRBV15 and TRBJ2-7; tentative D call: TRBD1 (6 bases). With 2 bases removed from V and 3 bases from J, the gap between germline ends came to 17 bases. The CDR3 has 16 amino acids. Germline V lookup: CDR1 LNHNV, CDR2 YYDKDF (reference sequence). The CDR3 bases are TGTGCCACCAGCAGAAGTCTTCCAGGGGCCCTCTACGAGCAGTACTTC. It translates to CATSRSLPGALYEQYF.

The rearrangement uses TRBV24-1 and TRBJ1-5, with TRBD1 identical over 8 bases. The CDR3 extends over 14 amino acids. V trimming: 4 bases; J trimming: 4 bases; junction bases outside the gene matches: 2. Germline CDR1 is KGHDR and CDR2 is SFDVKD. The CDR3 coding sequence is TGTGCCACCAGTGAAGGACAGGGTAATCAGCCCCAGCATTTT. Amino acid sequence: CATSEGQGNQPQHF.

The chain couples TRBV11-3 to TRBJ1-2, with D possibly matching TRBD1 (6 bases). V lost 5 bases and J 5 bases, leaving 18 bases between the germline ends. Germline CDR1 and CDR2: SGHNT and YENEEA. The CDR3 runs 15 residues. The CDR3 spells CASSHGQGYRYGYTF. In DNA form, the CDR3 reads TGTGCCAGCAGCCACGGCCAGGGGTATAGGTATGGCTACACCTTC.

V and J are TRBV7-3 and TRBJ2-5, with D unresolved. CDR3 length: 14 residues. Deletions cut 1 base from V and 2 bases from J, with 8 bases between. Germline assignment: CDR1 SGHTA and CDR2 FQGTGA. The CDR3 loop reads CASSLNGEQETQYF. CDR3 coding DNA: TGTGCCAGCAGCTTAAACGGAGAGCAAGAGACCCAGTACTTC.

In this sample, this clone turned up once. The chain recombines TRBV5-1 with TRBJ2-1, with 13 bases aligning to TRBD2. CDR1 is SGHRS and CDR2 is YFSETQ in the germline V gene. The CDR3 runs 15 residues. The junction had 0 bases not matched to a gene; V was cut back by 0 bases and J by 6 bases. The CDR3 DNA reads as TGCGCCAGCAGCTTGGGGACTAGCGGGAGCAATGAGCAGTTCTTC. Translating gives CASSLGTSGSNEQFF.

This clone was seen only once. In DNA form, the CDR3 reads TGTGCCTGGAGTGCCGGTATGAACACTGAAGCTTTCTTT. It specifies CAWSAGMNTEAFF. The genes are TRBV30 and TRBJ1-1; D is ambiguous. The ends were cut back, 1 base at V and 0 bases at J, with 6 bases in the middle. The CDR3 consists of 13 residues. Germline V gene lookup returns CDR1 GTSNPN and CDR2 SVGIG (reference sequence). Full variable domain (rest looked up from reference TRBV30 and TRBJ1-1): SQTIHQWPATLVQPVGSPLSLECTVEGTSNPNLYWYRQAAGRGLQLLFYSVGIGQISSEVPQNLSASRPQDRQFILSSKKLLLSDSGFYLCAWSAGMNTEAFFGQGTRLTVV.

J is TRBJ1-2 and V is TRBV15; TRBD1 agrees at 8 bases. J lost 7 bases, V lost 3 bases, and 7 bases had no gene match. CDR1 LNHNV and CDR2 YYDKDF come from the germline V gene (reference sequence). The CDR3 sequence is 14 residues long. The CDR3: CATSREGQGTGYTF. Here the CDR3 DNA reads TGTGCCACCAGCAGGGAAGGACAGGGTACTGGCTACACCTTC. The full variable domain, rest sourced from reference TRBV15 and TRBJ1-2, is DAMVIQNPRYQVTQFGKPVTLSCSQTLNHNVMYWYQQKSSQAPKLLFHYYDKDFNNEADTPDNFQSRRPNTSFCFLDIRSPGLGDTAMYLCATSREGQGTGYTFGSGTRLTVV.

CDR3 nucleotides: TGTGCCAGCAGTCCACAATTTTCGGTGGGGGGGGAGACCCAGTACTTC. It specifies CASSPQFSVGGETQYF. The chain recombines TRBV27 with TRBJ2-5; the match to TRBD2 covers 7 bases. CDR3 size: 16 residues. J gave up 5 bases and V 5 bases, and 14 bases lay outside the gene matches. CDR1 MNHEY and CDR2 SMNVEV come from the germline V gene (reference sequence).

A few counts support this clone. The rearrangement joins TRBV27 to TRBJ2-7; 12 positions match TRBD2. J gave up 9 bases and V 8 bases, and 11 bases lay outside the gene matches. Germline CDR1 reads MNHEY; CDR2 reads SMNVEV (reference sequence). The CDR3 totals 14 residues. The CDR3 sequence: CASRWTSGNSVQYF. The CDR3 nucleotides are TGTGCCAGCCGGTGGACTAGCGGGAATTCTGTGCAGTACTTC.

The genes are TRBV7-6 and TRBJ2-3, with a tentative D call TRBD2 (6 bases). Trimming left V 0 bases short and J 4 bases short, with 14 bases between. Germline CDR1 reads SGHVS; CDR2 reads FNYEAQ. The CDR3 has 16 residues. DNA of the CDR3: TGTGCCAGCAGCTTAGCGACGGCGGGGAACGCAGATACGCAGTATTTT. Translated, it gives CASSLATAGNADTQYF.

The rearrangement joins TRBV6-5 to TRBJ2-3; D gene ambiguous. Germline V gene lookup returns CDR1 MNHEY and CDR2 SVGAGI. V was pared by 3 bases and J by 2 bases, with 9 bases between. The CDR3 consists of 14 residues. The CDR3 spells CASSYQAATDTQYF. The CDR3 DNA follows: TGTGCCAGCAGTTATCAGGCAGCCACAGATACGCAGTATTTT.

This clone has more than one count but fewer than ten. The chain combines TRBV21-1 with TRBJ2-1; the table names TRBD2, a call not compared with the DNA. TRBV21-1 is described as a pseudogene. CDR3 length: 18 residues. The DNA for the CDR3 is TGTGCCAGCAGCAAACCCCCGACTAGCGGGAGGGCGGGGAATGAGCAGTTCTTC. This encodes CASSKPPTSGRAGNEQFF.

This clone came up once. V usage is TRBV11-3 and J usage is TRBJ2-5; 7 nucleotides line up with TRBD1. The V gene end was trimmed by 1 base and the J gene end by 3 bases; junction bases not matched to a gene: 8. This CDR3 comprises 16 residues. The germline gives CDR1 SGHNT, CDR2 YENEEA. CDR3 amino acids: CASSLGGQFIEETQYF. The CDR3, as DNA: TGTGCCAGCAGCTTAGGGGGACAGTTCATAGAAGAGACCCAGTACTTC.

The J gene is TRBJ1-1, the V gene TRBV30; tentatively, D is TRBD1 (6 bases). Looked up from germline, CDR1 is GTSNPN and CDR2 is SVGIG (reference sequence). V was trimmed by 3 bases and J by 4 bases, leaving 15 bases between them. The CDR3 has 14 residues. For the CDR3, the DNA is TGTGCCTGGAGCCTCAGGGGTTGGGCCACTGAAGCTTTCTTT. Translation: CAWSLRGWATEAFF. The whole variable domain, filled in from reference TRBV30 and TRBJ1-1, reads SQTIHQWPATLVQPVGSPLSLECTVEGTSNPNLYWYRQAAGRGLQLLFYSVGIGQISSEVPQNLSASRPQDRQFILSSKKLLLSDSGFYLCAWSLRGWATEAFFGQGTRLTVV.

A few counts support this clone. The sample holds other DNA sequences that translate to the same CDR3. This chain uses TRBV5-5 with TRBJ2-7, with 11 bases lining up with TRBD2. CDR1 and CDR2 (germline): SGHKS, YYEKEE (reference sequence). This CDR3 comprises 15 residues. The trim removed 2 bases at V and 1 base at J, leaving 2 bases unmatched. CDR3 sequence (DNA): TGTGCCAGCAGCTTCGGGACTAGCGGATCCTACGAGCAGTACTTC. Translated: CASSFGTSGSYEQYF.